This passage covers 14 T cell receptor beta chains from one sample sequenced in a study of shared clonotypes between healthy human individuals. This table comes from immunoSEQ multiplex PCR, and its TCRdb copy is limited to in-frame clones, with some not included. The sample has about 2.1 million clones, 93% seen once. CD45RO negativity and positive selection for CCR7 defined naive CD8 cells, a population that excluded terminally differentiated effector memory CD45RA+ cells. Material: naive CD8+ T cells from PBMCs. The receptor source for this set is a man younger than 35 in good health. Some clones in this sample may be carry-over from other donors' samples.

V gene TRBV27 combines with J gene TRBJ2-1; 13 bases match TRBD2. J gave up 7 bases and V 6 bases, and 6 bases lay outside the gene matches. This CDR3 has 15 residues. Germline CDR1 is MNHEY and CDR2 is SMNVEV (reference sequence). The CDR3 DNA reads TGTGCCAGCAGGGTGACTAGCGGGAGGACGAATGAGCAGTTCTTC. It is translated as CASRVTSGRTNEQFF.

The CDR3 reads CASSHGTSSTDTQYF. In DNA, the CDR3 is TGTGCCAGCAGCCATGGGACATCAAGCACAGATACGCAGTATTTT. This sequence joins TRBV7-3 and TRBJ2-3, with a tentative D call TRBD1 (6 bases). The CDR3 consists of 15 residues. Germline V CDR1 and CDR2: SGHTA, FQGTGA. V shed 5 bases and J shed 0 bases, with 12 bases lying between them.

V and J are TRBV11-2 and TRBJ2-7; D not certain. Trimming stripped 1 base from V and 5 bases from J, with 15 bases between. Germline V gene data show CDR1 as SGHAT and CDR2 as FQNNGV. This CDR3 comprises 15 residues. The CDR3: CASSLGAPAGHEQYF. Here the CDR3 DNA reads TGTGCCAGCAGCTTAGGTGCGCCCGCTGGGCACGAGCAGTACTTC.

The chain has TRBV7-6 and TRBJ1-1; 12 nucleotides align to TRBD1. Germline trimming cut 5 bases from V and 0 bases from J; bases unmatched to any gene: 7. The CDR3 has 17 residues. CDR1 and CDR2 from the germline V gene are SGHVS and FNYEAQ. Here the CDR3 DNA reads TGTGCCAGCAGCCCCCGGGACAGGGGGCCTCTGAACACTGAAGCTTTCTTT. This translates into CASSPRDRGPLNTEAFF.

V is TRBV9 and J is TRBJ2-2; D remains unclear. Between the trimmed V and J ends, which lost 1 base and 0 bases, there was a span of 16 bases. The germline gives CDR1 SGDLS, CDR2 YYNGEE. The CDR3 runs 18 residues. The CDR3 DNA reads as TGTGCCAGCAGCGTACATGGTATCAAATTCGCGAACACCGGGGAGCTGTTTTTT. Translation: CASSVHGIKFANTGELFF.

The V and J genes are TRBV7-9 and TRBJ2-7, with 9 bases lining up with TRBD2. Germline loops: CDR1 SEHNR, CDR2 FQNEAQ (reference sequence). CDR3 length: 13 amino acids. The junction had 6 bases not matched to a gene; V was cut back by 6 bases and J by 6 bases. The CDR3 coding sequence is TGTGCCAGCAGTGAGGCACTAGCGGGCGAGCAGTACTTC. This codes for CASSEALAGEQYF.

This chain connects TRBV19 to TRBJ2-6; unclear D gene. This CDR3 spans 15 amino acids. The V gene's germline CDR1 is LNHDA and CDR2 SQIVND (reference sequence). V gave up 5 bases and J gave up 0 bases, with 8 bases separating them. CDR3 nucleotides: TGTGCCAGTAGTCTCTCCGTCTCTGGGGCCAACGTCCTGACTTTC. Translation: CASSLSVSGANVLTF.

The V call is TRBV19, the J call TRBJ1-2, with TRBD1 matching over 8 bases. Germline loops: CDR1 LNHDA, CDR2 SQIVND (reference sequence). This CDR3 region has 14 residues. V dropped 4 bases and J dropped 8; count of bases not matched to a gene: 9. CDR3: CASSTSYRGNGYTF. As DNA, the CDR3 is TGTGCCAGTAGTACATCGTACAGGGGGAACGGCTACACCTTC. The variable domain in full, with the rest retrieved from reference TRBV19 and TRBJ1-2, is DGGITQSPKYLFRKEGQNVTLSCEQNLNHDAMYWYRQDPGQGLRLIYYSQIVNDFQKGDIAEGYSVSREKKESFPLTVTSAQKNPTAFYLCASSTSYRGNGYTFGSGTRLTVV.

In its sample, this clone was seen once. CDR3 DNA sequence: TGCGCCAGCAGCCAAGATTCCAGGGGGCATGGCTACACCTTC. Amino acids: CASSQDSRGHGYTF. The gene calls are TRBV4-3 and TRBJ1-2, with TRBD1 identical over 8 bases. Germline trimming cut 0 bases from V and 6 bases from J; bases unmatched to any gene: 3. The CDR3 length is 14 residues. CDR1 is LGHNA, CDR2 YSLEER, per germline.

V is TRBV5-6 and J is TRBJ1-1; the D gene is possibly TRBD1 (5 bases). V lost 4 bases to trimming and J lost 1 base, with 20 bases between them. The germline V gene has CDR1 SGHDT and CDR2 YYEEEE. This CDR3 has 17 residues. The CDR3 sequence: CASSRAGTRLWNTEAFF. The CDR3 DNA is TGTGCCAGCAGCAGAGCCGGGACCCGACTCTGGAACACTGAAGCTTTCTTT.

The chain is built from TRBV11-2 and TRBJ1-4; D is perhaps TRBD1 (5 bases). V lost 8 bases to trimming and J lost 0 bases, with 13 bases between them. This CDR3 contains 15 residues. CDR1 is SGHAT and CDR2 is FQNNGV in the germline V gene. For the CDR3, the DNA is TGTGCCAGCTCTACCAGGGACTCAACTAATGAAAAACTGTTTTTT. Its protein is CASSTRDSTNEKLFF.

In this sample, this clone turned up a few times. The chain joins TRBV5-6 to TRBJ2-7; the D gene is possibly TRBD1 (5 bases). CDR3 size: 13 residues. The germline CDR1 and CDR2 sequences are SGHDT and YYEEEE. Deletions cut 0 bases from V and 3 bases from J, with 7 bases between. CDR3 nucleotide sequence: TGTGCCAGCAGCTTGGTTGACAGCTACGAGCAGTACTTC. This translates into CASSLVDSYEQYF.

The gene calls are TRBV19 and TRBJ2-5; a weak D match, TRBD1 (5 bases). V lost 10 bases and J 2 bases, leaving 11 bases between the germline ends. The CDR3 runs 12 residues. Per germline, CDR1 LNHDA and CDR2 SQIVND (reference sequence). CDR3 residues: CATPDSQETQYF. CDR3 nucleotide sequence: TGTGCCACCCCAGACAGTCAAGAGACCCAGTACTTC.

This rearrangement joins TRBV7-8 to TRBJ2-7; 9 bases agree with TRBD1. The germline V gene encodes CDR1 SGHVS and CDR2 FQNEAQ. This CDR3 is 14 amino acids long. Trimming took 6 bases from V and 3 from J; bases not matched to a gene: 6. The CDR3 loop is CASRRGQGHYEQYF. The CDR3 nucleotides read TGTGCCAGCAGAAGGGGACAGGGCCACTACGAGCAGTACTTC.